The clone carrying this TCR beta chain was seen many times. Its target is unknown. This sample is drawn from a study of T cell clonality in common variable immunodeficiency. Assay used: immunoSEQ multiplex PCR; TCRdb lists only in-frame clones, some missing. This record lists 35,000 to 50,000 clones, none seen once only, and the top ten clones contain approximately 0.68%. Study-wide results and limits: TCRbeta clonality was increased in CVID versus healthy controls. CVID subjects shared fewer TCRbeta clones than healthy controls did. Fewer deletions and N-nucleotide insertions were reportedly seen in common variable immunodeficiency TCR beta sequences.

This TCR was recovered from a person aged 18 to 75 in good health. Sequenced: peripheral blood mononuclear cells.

The CDR3 spells CASSLAGTVVYEQYF. CDR3 DNA (partial): TGCGCCAGCAGCTTGGCCGGGACAGTAGTCTACGAG. This chain joins TRBV5-1 and TRBJ2-7, with 7 nucleotides matching TRBD1. The CDR3 goes on 3 residues after the read ends, and that part is filled in from the germline J gene. The CDR3 spans 15 residues. J gave up 3 bases and V 0 bases, and 6 bases lay outside the gene matches. CDR1 and CDR2 from the germline V gene are SGHRS and YFSETQ.